Listed below are T cell receptor beta chains from one sample, sequenced in a study of T cells in Graves' hyperthyroidism and ophthalmopathy. TCRdb redid the calling of the multiplex PCR reads with MiXCR, one entry per CDR3 protein. The table includes 500,000 to 750,000 distinct CDR3 sequences, about half detected once. The sequenced sample consisted of peripheral blood or thyroid tissue (not recorded which). The receptor set was obtained from a woman younger than 35 with Graves' hyperthyroidism. CDR3s include the opening cysteine and the closing phenylalanine or tryptophan. The order of the fields is V gene, J gene, clone size, D gene, CDR3 DNA, CDR3 protein. A D gene is named only where the DNA matches it firmly. Not all rows give a size; the values are once, few, many and, for expanded clones, a class.

>TRBV29-1|TRBJ2-5|.|TRBD2
TGCAGCGTTCGTTCGGGGGGGGAAGAGACCCAGTACTTC
CSVRSGGEETQYF
>TRBV6-2/TRBV6-3|TRBJ2-7|.|.
TGTGCCAGCAGTTACAGGGACACCGGGGAGCTGTACTTC
CASSYRDTGELYF
>TRBV7-9|TRBJ2-1|.|.
TGTGCCAGCAGGGATACGGGTAGTCCAGGGTATTTGAATGAGCAGTTCTTC
CASRDTGSPGYLNEQFF
>TRBV7-3|TRBJ1-4|many|.
TGTGCCAGCAGCTCCCCCTCACAGGACGAAAAACTGTTTTTT
CASSSPSQDEKLFF
>TRBV2|TRBJ1-4|few|.
TGTGCCAGCAGTGCGGGTGGGAATGAAAAACTGTTTTTT
CASSAGGNEKLFF
>TRBV25-1|TRBJ1-2|many|TRBD1
TGTGCCAGCACAGGGGGATACGGCTACACCTTC
CASTGGYGYTF
>TRBV12-3/TRBV12-4|TRBJ1-2|many|.
TGTGCCAGCAGTTTGGCAGAAAACTATGGCTACACCTTC
CASSLAENYGYTF
>TRBV7-2|TRBJ2-3|.|.
TGTGCCAGCGAAAAGGGAAGGAAGGCAGATACGCAGTATTTT
CASEKGRKADTQYF
>TRBV29-1|TRBJ1-5|few|.
TGCAGCTCACCAACCCTCGGGGGCAACCAGCCCCAGCATTTT
CSSPTLGGNQPQHF
>TRBV12-5|TRBJ2-3|.|TRBD1
TGTGCTAGTGGTATCGGGACAGGCCTAACCCGGGATACGCAGTATTTT
CASGIGTGLTRDTQYF
>TRBV7-9|TRBJ2-7|.|TRBD2
TGTGCCAGCAGCCCCCTAGCGGGGTCCAACGAGCAGTACTTC
CASSPLAGSNEQYF
>TRBV30|TRBJ2-7|.|TRBD2
TGTGCCTGGACTACGGGCGGGAGGGCCTACGAGCAGTACTTC
CAWTTGGRAYEQYF
>TRBV29-1|TRBJ2-7|few|.
TGCAGCGCCTTAGGGCCCGGACAGTACGAGCAGTACTTC
CSALGPGQYEQYF
>TRBV14|TRBJ1-2|many|.
TGTGCCAGCAGCCACCGGACGGGTAACTATGGCTACACCTTC
CASSHRTGNYGYTF
>TRBV20-1|TRBJ2-5|many|.
TGCAGTGCTAGAGATCTTAGAAGAAACCAAGAGACCCAGTACTTC
CSARDLRRNQETQYF
>TRBV12-3/TRBV12-4|TRBJ1-5|many|TRBD1
TGTGCCAGCAGTTCGACAGGGGTGACTCAGCCCCAGCATTTT
CASSSTGVTQPQHF
>TRBV3-1|TRBJ2-5|few|TRBD2
TGTGCCAGCAGCCAAGATCTGAGACTAGCGGGAGGGCGGGAGACCCAGTACTTC
CASSQDLRLAGGRETQYF
>TRBV15|TRBJ1-6|.|.
TGTGCCACCAGCAGGGGGGGGTATAATTCACCCCTCCACTTT
CATSRGGYNSPLHF
>TRBV5-1|TRBJ1-1|many|.
TGCGCCAGCAGCTTGACAGAAACTGAAGCTTTCTTT
CASSLTETEAFF
>TRBV7-6|TRBJ2-3|.|TRBD2
TGTGCCAGCAGCTTAGACCTAGCTAGCGGAAGGATGGATACGCAGTATTTT
CASSLDLASGRMDTQYF
>TRBV6-6|TRBJ2-7|many|.
TGTGCCAGCAGTTACGGGGCAGGAGCTAGCTACGAGCAGTACTTC
CASSYGAGASYEQYF
>TRBV29-1|TRBJ1-1|.|.
TGCAGCGCGGACGTATACACTGAAGCTTTCTTT
CSADVYTEAFF
>TRBV2|TRBJ2-5|.|TRBD2
TGTGCCAGCAGTGAAGAGGCGGGAGGGCGCGAGACCCAGTACTTC
CASSEEAGGRETQYF
>TRBV5-1|TRBJ2-7|few|TRBD1
TGCGCCAGCAGCACGGGACAGGGTCTGTACGAGCAGTACTTC
CASSTGQGLYEQYF
>TRBV14|TRBJ2-7|.|.
TGTGCCAGCAGCCAAGGGTCTAAACACCATTACGAGCAGTACTTC
CASSQGSKHHYEQYF
>TRBV20-1|TRBJ2-7|many|.
TGCAGTGCTAGGCGGGGCCTCTCCTACGAGCAGTACTTC
CSARRGLSYEQYF
>TRBV20-1|TRBJ2-6|many|TRBD2
TGCAGTGCTCCCCCCGGGGGGACTGGGGCCAACGTCCTGACTTTC
CSAPPGGTGANVLTF
>TRBV27|TRBJ1-5|many|.
TGTGCCAGCAGTTCCTACAGGGATGGCAATCAGCCCCAGCATTTT
CASSSYRDGNQPQHF
>TRBV18|TRBJ1-2|.|.
TGTGCCAGCTCACCACCTGTATCGAGTCGGGGCTACACCTTC
CASSPPVSSRGYTF
>TRBV5-5|TRBJ2-7|many|.
TGTGCCAGCAGCTTTTACCCGATAAACTACGAGCAGTACTTC
CASSFYPINYEQYF
>TRBV7-6|TRBJ1-2|many|.
TGTGCCAGCAGCCCTGGGGGCCTCTATGGCTACACCTTC
CASSPGGLYGYTF
>TRBV10-3|TRBJ1-2|.|TRBD1
TGTGCCATCAGTGGAGGGGGCCCTGCTGGCTACACCTTC
CAISGGGPAGYTF
>TRBV20-1|TRBJ1-5|.|.
TGCAGTGCTAGCGGGACTAGCGGGAGGGCCCAGCATTTT
CSASGTSGRAQHF
>TRBV6-5|TRBJ1-6|.|.
TGTGCCAGCAGTACGTCAGGGGCCCCCCTCCACTTT
CASSTSGAPLHF
>TRBV7-6|TRBJ2-7|.|.
TGTGCCAGCAGCAGGGCGAGCTCCTACGAGCAGTACTTC
CASSRASSYEQYF
>TRBV6-2/TRBV6-3|TRBJ2-6|.|.
TGTGCCAGCAGTTACTTAGGGGCTGGGGCCAACGTCCTGACTTTC
CASSYLGAGANVLTF
>TRBV10-3|TRBJ2-1|.|TRBD2
TGTGCCACCACCCCAGTATTGGGACTAGCGGTCCTTAATGAGCAGTTCTTC
CATTPVLGLAVLNEQFF
>TRBV29-1|TRBJ2-2|many|.
TGCAGCGTTGATAACAAGAACACCGGGGAGCTGTTTTTT
CSVDNKNTGELFF
>TRBV5-1|TRBJ2-7|many|TRBD1
TGCGCCAGCAGGGAGGACAGGGCCCACGAGCAGTACTTC
CASREDRAHEQYF
>TRBV15|TRBJ2-7|many|.
TGTGCCACCAGCAGATTTCTAGCGCTACCTCCGGGACGCGAGCAGTACTTC
CATSRFLALPPGREQYF
>TRBV7-2|TRBJ2-1|.|.
TGTGCCAGTAGTATCGCTAGATATAATGAGCAGTTCTTC
CASSIARYNEQFF
>TRBV2|TRBJ2-5|.|.
TGTGCCAGCAGTGTTTCCTCCTCGGGTCAGCCCCAGTACTTC
CASSVSSSGQPQYF
>TRBV5-6|TRBJ2-7|many|TRBD2
TGTGCCAGCAGCATACGAAATGCGGGAGTATACGAGCAGTACTTC
CASSIRNAGVYEQYF
>TRBV20-1|TRBJ2-7|many|TRBD2
TGCAGTGCTAGCGGGAGGGCCGGGGAGCAGTACTTC
CSASGRAGEQYF
>TRBV5-1|TRBJ2-2|many|.
TGCGCCAGCAGCTTTTGGGAGGCGGCGAACACCGGGGAGCTGTTTTTT
CASSFWEAANTGELFF
>TRBV18|TRBJ2-7|few|.
TGTGCCAGCTCACCGTCGGACAGTTGGGAGCAGTACTTC
CASSPSDSWEQYF
>TRBV5-8|TRBJ2-7|many|.
TGTGCCAGCAGCTTGGGTGGGGAGTCCTACGAGCAGTACTTC
CASSLGGESYEQYF
>TRBV29-1|TRBJ1-3|.|.
TGCAGCCGAGGGGACGGATCTGGAAACACCATATATTTT
CSRGDGSGNTIYF
>TRBV27|TRBJ1-2|many|TRBD1
TGTGCCAGCAGTCGCGACAGGGATCGGGGCTACACCTTC
CASSRDRDRGYTF
>TRBV9|TRBJ1-2|many|.
TGTGCCAGCAGCGGGGGGGGAGGGATCGATGGCTACACCTTC
CASSGGGGIDGYTF
>TRBV12-3/TRBV12-4|TRBJ2-7|many|.
TGTGCCAGCAGTTTTTCGGTCGAGCAGTACTTC
CASSFSVEQYF
>TRBV7-2|TRBJ2-7|.|TRBD2
TGTGCCAGCAGCGTTGAACCGGGACTAGCGGGGCACTACGAGCAGTACTTC
CASSVEPGLAGHYEQYF
>TRBV19|TRBJ1-1|many|.
TGTGCCAGTAGTGTTATAGCCGGGGCCAACACTGAAGCTTTCTTT
CASSVIAGANTEAFF
>TRBV2|TRBJ2-5|many|TRBD2
TGTGCCAGCAGTCTAGCGGAAGAGACCCAGTACTTC
CASSLAEETQYF
>TRBV20-1|TRBJ1-5|many|TRBD1
TGCAGTGCTAGGGACAGGGTGGTTAGCAATCAGCCCCAGCATTTT
CSARDRVVSNQPQHF
>TRBV5-6|TRBJ1-2|.|.
TGTGCCAGCAGCTTGGCGGGGTCTTCGGTTGGCTACGCCTTC
CASSLAGSSVGYAF
>TRBV20-1|TRBJ1-2|.|.
TGCAGTGCCGCCGGACGTATCACTAACTATGGCTACACCTTC
CSAAGRITNYGYTF